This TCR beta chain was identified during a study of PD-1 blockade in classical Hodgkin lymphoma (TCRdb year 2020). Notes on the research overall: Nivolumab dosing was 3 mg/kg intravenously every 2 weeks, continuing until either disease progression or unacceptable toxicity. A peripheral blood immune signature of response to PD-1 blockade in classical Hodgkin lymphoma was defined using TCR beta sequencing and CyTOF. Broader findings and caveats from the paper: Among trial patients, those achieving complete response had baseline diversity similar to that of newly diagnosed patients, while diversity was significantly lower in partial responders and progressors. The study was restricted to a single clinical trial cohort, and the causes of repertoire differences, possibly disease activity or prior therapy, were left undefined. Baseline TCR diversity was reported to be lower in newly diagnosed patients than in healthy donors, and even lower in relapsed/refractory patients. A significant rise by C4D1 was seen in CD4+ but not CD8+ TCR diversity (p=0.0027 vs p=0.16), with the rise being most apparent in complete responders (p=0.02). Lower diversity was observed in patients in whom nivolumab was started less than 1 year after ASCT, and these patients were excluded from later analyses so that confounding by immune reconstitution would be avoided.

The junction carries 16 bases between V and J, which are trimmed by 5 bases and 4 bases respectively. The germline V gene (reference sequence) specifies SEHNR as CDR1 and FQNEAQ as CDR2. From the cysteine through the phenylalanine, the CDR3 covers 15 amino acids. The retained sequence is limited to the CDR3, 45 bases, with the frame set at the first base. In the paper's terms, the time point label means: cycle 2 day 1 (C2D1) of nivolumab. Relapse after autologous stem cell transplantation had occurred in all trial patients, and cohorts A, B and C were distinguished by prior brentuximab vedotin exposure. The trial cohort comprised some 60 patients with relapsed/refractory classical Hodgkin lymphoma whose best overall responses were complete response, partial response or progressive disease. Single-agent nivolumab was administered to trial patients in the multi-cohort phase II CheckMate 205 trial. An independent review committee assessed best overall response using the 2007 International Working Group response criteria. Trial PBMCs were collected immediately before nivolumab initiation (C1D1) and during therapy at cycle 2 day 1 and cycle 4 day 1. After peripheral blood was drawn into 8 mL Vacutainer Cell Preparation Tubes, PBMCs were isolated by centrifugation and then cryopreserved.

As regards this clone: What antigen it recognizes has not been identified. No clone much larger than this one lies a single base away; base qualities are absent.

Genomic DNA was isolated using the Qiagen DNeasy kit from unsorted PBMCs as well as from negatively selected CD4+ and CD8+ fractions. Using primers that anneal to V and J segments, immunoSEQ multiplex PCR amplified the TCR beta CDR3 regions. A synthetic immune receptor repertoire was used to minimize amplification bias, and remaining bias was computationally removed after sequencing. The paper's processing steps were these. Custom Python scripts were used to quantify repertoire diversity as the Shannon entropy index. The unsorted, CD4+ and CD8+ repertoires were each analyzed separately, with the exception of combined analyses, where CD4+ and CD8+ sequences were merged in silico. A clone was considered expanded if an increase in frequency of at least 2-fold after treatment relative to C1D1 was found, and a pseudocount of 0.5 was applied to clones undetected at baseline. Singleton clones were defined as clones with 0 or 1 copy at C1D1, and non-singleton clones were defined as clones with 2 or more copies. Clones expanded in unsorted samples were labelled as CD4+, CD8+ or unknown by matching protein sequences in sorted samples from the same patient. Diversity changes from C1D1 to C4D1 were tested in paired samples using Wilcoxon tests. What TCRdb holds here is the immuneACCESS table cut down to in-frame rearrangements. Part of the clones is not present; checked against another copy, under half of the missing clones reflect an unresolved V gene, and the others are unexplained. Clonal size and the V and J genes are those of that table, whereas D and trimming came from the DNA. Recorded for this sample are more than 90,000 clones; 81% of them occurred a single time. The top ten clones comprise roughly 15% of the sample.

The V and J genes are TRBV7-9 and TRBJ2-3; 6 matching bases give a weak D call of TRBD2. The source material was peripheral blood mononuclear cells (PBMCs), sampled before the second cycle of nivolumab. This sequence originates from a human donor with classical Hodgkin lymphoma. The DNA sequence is TGTGCCAGCAGCAAAGGGACTCCGGGGGCAGATACGCAGTATTTT. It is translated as CASSKGTPGADTQYF.